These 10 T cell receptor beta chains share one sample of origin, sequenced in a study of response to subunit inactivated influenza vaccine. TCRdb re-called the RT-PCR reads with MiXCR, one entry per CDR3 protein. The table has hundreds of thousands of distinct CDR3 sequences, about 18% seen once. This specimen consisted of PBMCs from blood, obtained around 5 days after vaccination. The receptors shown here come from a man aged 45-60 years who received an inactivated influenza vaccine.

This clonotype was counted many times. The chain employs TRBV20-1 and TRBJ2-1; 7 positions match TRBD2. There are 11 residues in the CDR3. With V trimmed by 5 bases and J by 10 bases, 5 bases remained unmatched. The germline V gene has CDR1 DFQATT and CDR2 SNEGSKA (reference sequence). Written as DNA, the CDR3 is TGCAGTGCTCGGAGGGGAGGGGAGCAGTTCTTC. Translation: CSARRGGEQFF.

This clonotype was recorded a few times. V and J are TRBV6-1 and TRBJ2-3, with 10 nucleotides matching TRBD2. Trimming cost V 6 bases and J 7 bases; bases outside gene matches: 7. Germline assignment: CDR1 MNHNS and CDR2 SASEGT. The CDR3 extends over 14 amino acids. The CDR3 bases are TGTGCCAGCAGGGTTGGGACTAGCGTGAATACGCAGTATTTT. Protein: CASRVGTSVNTQYF.

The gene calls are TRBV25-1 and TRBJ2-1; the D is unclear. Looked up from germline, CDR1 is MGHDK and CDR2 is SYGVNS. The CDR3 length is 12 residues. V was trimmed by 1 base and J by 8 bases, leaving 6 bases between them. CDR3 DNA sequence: TGTGCCAGCAGTGAATCGAGGCATGAGCAGTTCTTC. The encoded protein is CASSESRHEQFF.

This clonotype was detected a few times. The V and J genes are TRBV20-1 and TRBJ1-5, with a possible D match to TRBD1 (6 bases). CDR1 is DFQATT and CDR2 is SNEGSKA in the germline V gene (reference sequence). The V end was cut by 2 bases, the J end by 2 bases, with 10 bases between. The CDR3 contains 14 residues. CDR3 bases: TGCAGTGCTAGACAGGGGTGGGGCAATCAGCCCCAGCATTTT. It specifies CSARQGWGNQPQHF.

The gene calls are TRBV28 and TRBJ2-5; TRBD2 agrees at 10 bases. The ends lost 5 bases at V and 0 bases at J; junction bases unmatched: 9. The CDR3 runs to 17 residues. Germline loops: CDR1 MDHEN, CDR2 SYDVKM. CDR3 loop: CASSHFTSGTYQETQYF. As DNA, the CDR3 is TGTGCCAGCAGTCATTTTACTAGCGGGACGTACCAAGAGACCCAGTACTTC.

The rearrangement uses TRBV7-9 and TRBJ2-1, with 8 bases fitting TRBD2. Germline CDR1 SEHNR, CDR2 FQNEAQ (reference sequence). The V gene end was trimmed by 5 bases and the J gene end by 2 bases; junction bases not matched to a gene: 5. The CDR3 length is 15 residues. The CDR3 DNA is TGTGCCAGCAGCCACACTAGCGGAGCCTACAATGAGCAGTTCTTC. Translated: CASSHTSGAYNEQFF.

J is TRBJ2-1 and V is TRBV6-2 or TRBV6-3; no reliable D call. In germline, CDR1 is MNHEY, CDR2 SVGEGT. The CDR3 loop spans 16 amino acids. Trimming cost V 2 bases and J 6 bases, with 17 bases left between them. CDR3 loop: CASSYASITRGNEQFF. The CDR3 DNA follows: TGTGCCAGCAGTTACGCATCTATCACCCGTGGCAATGAGCAGTTCTTC.

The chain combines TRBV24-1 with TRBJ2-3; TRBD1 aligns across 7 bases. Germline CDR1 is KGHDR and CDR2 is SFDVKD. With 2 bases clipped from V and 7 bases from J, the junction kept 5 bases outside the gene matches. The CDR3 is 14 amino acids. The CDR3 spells CATSDSGTAYTQYF. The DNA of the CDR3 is TGTGCCACCAGTGATTCGGGGACAGCTTATACGCAGTATTTT.

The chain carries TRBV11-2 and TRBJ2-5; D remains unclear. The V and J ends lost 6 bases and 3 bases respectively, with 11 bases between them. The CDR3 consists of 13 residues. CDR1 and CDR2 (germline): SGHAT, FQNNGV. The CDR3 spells CASSRNEKETQYF. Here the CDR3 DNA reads TGTGCCAGCAGTCGCAACGAAAAAGAGACCCAGTACTTC.

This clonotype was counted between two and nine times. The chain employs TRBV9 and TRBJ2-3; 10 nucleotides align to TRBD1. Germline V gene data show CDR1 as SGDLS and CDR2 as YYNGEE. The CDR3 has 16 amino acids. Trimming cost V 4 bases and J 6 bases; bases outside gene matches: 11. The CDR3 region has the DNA TGTGCCAGCAGCTCTTCCGGGACAGGGGTAATGGATACGCAGTATTTT. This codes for CASSSSGTGVMDTQYF.